The present TCR beta chain was sequenced within a study of vaccination effects on CD4 cells after COVID-19. Data came from immunoSEQ multiplex PCR; TCRdb stores just in-frame clones and leaves some out. The sample holds about 59,000 clones; approximately 78% are singletons and the top ten take roughly 2%. Study observations and caveats: Only 1 of 255 vaccine-induced clones from healthy vaccinees cross-reacted with common cold coronaviruses. Clonal contraction was marked in infection- and vaccine-induced clones late after vaccination.

Points on this clone: No antigen is known for it.

Within the ViraFEST assay, antigen-specific CD4+ T cells underwent expansion with viral peptide pools prior to sequencing. After around nine days in culture, the CD4+ T cells were isolated. Subjects were given two BNT162b2 or mRNA-1273 vaccine doses. The vaccine recipients had no prior SARS-CoV-2 infection, with negative nucleocapsid antibodies. This receptor was identified in a human donor who received a COVID-19 vaccine. The material was CD4+ T cells from PBMCs cultured with HCoV-OC43 spike peptides, obtained after COVID-19 vaccination. As to subset: HCoV-OC43 spike overlapping peptide pool stimulation.

CDR3 sequence (DNA): TGTGCCAGCAGTGAAGGGCAAACCTACGAGCAGTACGTC. It codes for CASSEGQTYEQYV. This chain links TRBV2 with TRBJ2-7; no clear D gene. The V gene's germline CDR1 is SNHLY and CDR2 FYNNEI. Trimming took off 1 base at V and 2 bases at J, with 6 bases between the two ends. This CDR3 spans 13 amino acids.